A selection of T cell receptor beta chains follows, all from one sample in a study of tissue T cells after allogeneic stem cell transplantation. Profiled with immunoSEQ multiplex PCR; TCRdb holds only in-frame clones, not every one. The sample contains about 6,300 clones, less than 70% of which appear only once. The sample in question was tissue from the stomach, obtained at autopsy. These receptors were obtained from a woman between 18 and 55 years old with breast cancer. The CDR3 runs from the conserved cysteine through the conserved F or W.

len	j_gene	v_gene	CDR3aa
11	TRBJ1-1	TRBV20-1	CSAQQGAEAFF
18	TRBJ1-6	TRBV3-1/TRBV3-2	CASSQSPRAVGYNSPLHF
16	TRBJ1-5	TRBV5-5	CASSPHWGGSDQPQHF
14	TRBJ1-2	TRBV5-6	CASSLWEGNYGYTF
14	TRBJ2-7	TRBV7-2	CASSLVAVSYEQYF
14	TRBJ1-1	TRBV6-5	CASTQDRGSTEAFF
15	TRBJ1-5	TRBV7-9	CASSPSRAGDQPQHF
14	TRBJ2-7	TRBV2	CASSRTSGSYEQYF
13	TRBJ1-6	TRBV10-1	CASSGWGNSPLHF
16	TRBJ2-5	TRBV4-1	CASSQGRGAYQETQYF
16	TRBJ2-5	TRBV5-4	CASSSRVTGGGETQYF
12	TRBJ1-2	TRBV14	CASSRQGYGYTF
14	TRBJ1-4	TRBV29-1	CSVRTGSTNEKLFF
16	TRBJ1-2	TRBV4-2	CASSQEGRRSGYGYTF
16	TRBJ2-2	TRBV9	CASSVGTSGISGELFF
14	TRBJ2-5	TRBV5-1	CASSLMTGKETQYF
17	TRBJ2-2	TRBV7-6	CASSLAKRTIGHRELFF
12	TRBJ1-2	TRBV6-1	CASSELGYSYTF
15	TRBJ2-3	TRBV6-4	CASSENGGATDTQYF
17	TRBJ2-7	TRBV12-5	CASGLFPIAGARYEQYF
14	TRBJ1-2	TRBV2	CASSEERDRDGYTF
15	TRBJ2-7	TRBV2	CASSERLAGWDEQYF
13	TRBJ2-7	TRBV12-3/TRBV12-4	CASSLAQAYEQYF